This entry is about one TCR beta chain. Its antigen remains unknown. These data come from a study of shared clonotypes between healthy human individuals. Study-level results: The diversity represented, both genetic and in exposure history, was limited by few donors. Researchers sampled blood only, noting tissue repertoires likely differ.

There are 16 residues in the CDR3. Trimming pared 4 bases from V and 4 bases from J, leaving 19 bases between. The germline V gene encodes CDR1 MNHEY and CDR2 SMNVEV (reference sequence). CD4+ cells yielded CD45RA+ naive and CD45RA-negative memory subsets. An even split of each subset's genomic DNA across several immunoSEQ plates was performed. Only in-frame clones appear in the TCRdb table, and some are missing; sequencing was by immunoSEQ multiplex PCR. The table lists roughly 220,000 clones, just over 65% of them singletons. The receptor was derived from a man younger than 40 in good health. Sequencing was carried out using memory CD4+ T cells sorted from blood. Subset given: CD45RA-negative fraction. The chain has TRBV27 and TRBJ1-1, with D possibly being TRBD1 (5 bases). CDR3 bases: TGTGCCAGCAGTTCCCGGGAAGTCGGGGGTGGCACTGAAGCTTTCTTT. Protein product: CASSSREVGGGTEAFF.